This T cell receptor beta chain was profiled in a study of OX40 agonist ivuxolimab in advanced cancers. Study results and limitations: On average, a greater number of expanded clones characterised CD8+ T cells relative to CD4+.

A note on this clone: Its antigen is currently unknown.

Assay used: immunoSEQ multiplex PCR; TCRdb lists only in-frame clones, some missing. The profile shows about 93,000 clones, approximately 90% of them singletons. The receptor's source is an adult with an advanced solid tumor such as melanoma, head and neck, liver or kidney cancer. The sample here was CD4+ or CD8+ T cells sorted from blood, taken in a trial of the OX40 agonist ivuxolimab.

The CDR3 loop is CASSSGQGYGEQYF. The CDR3 bases are TGTGCCAGCAGCTCGGGACAGGGTTATGGCGAGCAGTACTTC. The J gene is TRBJ2-7, the V gene TRBV11-2; 9 bases match TRBD1. J lost 6 bases, V lost 4 bases, and 7 bases had no gene match. Germline loops: CDR1 SGHAT, CDR2 FQNNGV. This CDR3 has 14 residues.